Listed here are 5 T cell receptor beta chains from one sample, sequenced in a study of human T cells and chemical hapten exposure. Time point here: patch test 1, 2 weeks after DPC sensitization. As to treatment: therapeutic diphenylcyclopropenone sensitization with weekly scalp DPC. TCRdb re-called the RACE reads through MiXCR, storing one row per CDR3 protein. The sample holds approximately 74,000 distinct CDR3 sequences; 30% to 35% are singletons and the top ten take roughly 9.8%. Sequenced here: whole blood, sampled in connection with sensitization to the hapten diphenylcyclopropenone (DPC). These TCRs come from a man between 35 and 55 years old with alopecia areata. Some clones in this sample may be carry-over from other donors' samples.

There are a few counts of this clonotype. The chain joins TRBV20-1 to TRBJ2-7; perhaps TRBD2 as D (7 bases). The CDR3 runs 12 residues. Germline loops: CDR1 DFQATT, CDR2 SNEGSKA (reference sequence). V lost 7 bases to trimming and J lost 3 bases, with 13 bases between them. The CDR3 sequence is CSGLGGVYEQYF. The CDR3 nucleotides are TGCAGTGGCCTAGGGGGGGTCTACGAGCAGTACTTC.

This sequence joins TRBV12-3 or TRBV12-4 and TRBJ2-3, with 10 nucleotides matching TRBD1. Trimming took 1 base from V and 6 from J; bases not matched to a gene: 10. The CDR3 covers 17 residues. CDR3: CASSLEGQGRFVDTQYF. CDR3 bases: TGTGCCAGCAGTTTAGAGGGACAGGGGCGATTTGTGGATACGCAGTATTTT.

The table lists this clonotype with many counts. The chain employs TRBV20-1 and TRBJ1-5, with 7 bases identical to TRBD1. CDR1 and CDR2 (germline): DFQATT, SNEGSKA (reference sequence). V lost 6 bases, J lost 4 bases, and 6 bases stayed unmatched. The CDR3 is made up of 13 amino acids. The CDR3 DNA follows: TGCAGTGCCACAGGGGACCCAAATCAGCCCCAGCATTTT. Its protein is CSATGDPNQPQHF.

This chain connects TRBV28 to TRBJ2-4; 15 nucleotides line up with TRBD2. The germline V gene has CDR1 MDHEN and CDR2 SYDVKM. The CDR3 loop spans 19 amino acids. Unmatched junction bases numbered 10, after V lost 6 bases and J lost 1 base. DNA for the CDR3: TGTGCCAGCAGGCCTCCGGGACTAGCGGGAGGTCGGGCCAAAAACATTCAGTACTTC. Translation gives CASRPPGLAGGRAKNIQYF.

This clonotype has only a few counts. The chain joins TRBV5-4 to TRBJ1-1, with unresolved D. V was cut by 0 bases and J by 5 bases, with 11 bases left in between. Germline lookup yields CDR1 SGHNT and CDR2 YYREEE (reference sequence). The CDR3 totals 14 residues. The CDR3 protein is CASSLGIGVTEAFF. For the CDR3, the DNA is TGTGCCAGCAGCTTGGGGATTGGAGTAACTGAAGCTTTCTTT.